This T cell receptor beta chain was captured by sequencing in a study of shared clonotypes between healthy human individuals. Original processing methods: In the immunoSEQ data, sequences were junction-only and lacked quality scores, so filtering differed. TCRdb's table, derived via immunoSEQ multiplex PCR, lists solely in-frame clones and lacks some. The V and J calls and the clone size are those of that table, but D and trimming were determined from the DNA. The repertoire includes millions of clones, more than 85% of them detected once, and under 2% sits in the top ten. The V and J ends lost 5 bases and 6 bases respectively, with 10 bases between them. Germline V gene lookup returns CDR1 MGHRA and CDR2 YSYEKL. The CDR3 sequence is 13 residues long. CD8 cells regarded as naive lacked CD45RO, were positively chosen for CCR7, and omitted terminally differentiated effector memory CD45RA+ cells.

The chain has TRBV4-1 and TRBJ2-2, with no clear D. The TCR originated in a man between 18 and 29 years old in good health. Some clones in this sample may be carry-over from other donors' samples. Sequencing input: naive CD8+ T cells from PBMCs. CDR3 loop: CASSYTAAGELFF. CDR3 nucleotides: TGCGCCAGCAGCTACACGGCGGCCGGGGAGCTGTTTTTT.